This TCR beta chain is drawn from a study of blood T cell repertoires in COVID-19. This CDR3 has 13 amino acids. The germline V gene has CDR1 SGDLS and CDR2 YYNGEE. Trimming took 4 bases from V and 2 from J, leaving 9 bases between them. Here immunoSEQ multiplex PCR was the method, and the copy in TCRdb shows in-frame clones only, minus some. The sample includes some 26,000 clones, about 84% seen only once; the top ten take about 53%. This chain uses TRBV9 with TRBJ1-1; maybe TRBD1 (5 bases). Sequencing was done on a sample of peripheral blood. The receptor comes from a man over 45 with active or convalescent COVID-19. In DNA form, the CDR3 reads TGTGCCAGCAGCCAGGGTGGAAACACTGAAGCTTTCTTT. The encoded protein is CASSQGGNTEAFF. The full variable domain, completed using reference TRBV9 and TRBJ1-1, is DSGVTQTPKHLITATGQRVTLRCSPRSGDLSVYWYQQSLDQGLQFLIQYYNGEERAKGNILERFSAQQFPDLHSELNLSSLELGDSALYFCASSQGGNTEAFFGQGTRLTVV.